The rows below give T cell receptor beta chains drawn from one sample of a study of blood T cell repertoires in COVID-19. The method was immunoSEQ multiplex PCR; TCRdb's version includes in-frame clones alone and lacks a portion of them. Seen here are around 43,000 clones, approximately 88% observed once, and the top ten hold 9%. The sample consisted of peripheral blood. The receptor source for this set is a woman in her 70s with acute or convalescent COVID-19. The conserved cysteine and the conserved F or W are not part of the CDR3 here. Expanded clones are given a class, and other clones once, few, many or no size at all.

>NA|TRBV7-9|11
ATEREEEETQY
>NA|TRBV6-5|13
ASSYSGGNYNEQF
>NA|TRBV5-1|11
ASSLSDSHTQY
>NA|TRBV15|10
ATSEGGVEQF
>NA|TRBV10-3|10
AIRGSGNEQF
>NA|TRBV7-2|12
ASSLTGRVTEAF
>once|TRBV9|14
ASSVVGEPSTDTQY
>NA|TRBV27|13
ASNSQGQSGEKLF
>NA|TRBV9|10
ASSDAGVGYT
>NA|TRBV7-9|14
ASSSVATSGSGEQF
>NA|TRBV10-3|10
AISDRESGYT
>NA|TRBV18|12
ASSPRPEADGYT
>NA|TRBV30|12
AWSVTALITEAF
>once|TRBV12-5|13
ASGIGQYSNQPQH
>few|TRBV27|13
ASSLSSAVGTEAF
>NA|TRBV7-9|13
ASSLDAGTSYGYT
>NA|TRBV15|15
ATSITLRADGVNIQY
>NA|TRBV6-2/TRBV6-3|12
ASSREYRGTEAF
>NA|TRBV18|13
ASSPGQGSRNTIY
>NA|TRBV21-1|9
ASSKRGKAF
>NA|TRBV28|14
ASSSGALMLGGEQF
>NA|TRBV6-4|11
ASSLEAGETQY
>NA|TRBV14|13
ASSPERGAWETQY
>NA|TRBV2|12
ASSGGRILNEQF
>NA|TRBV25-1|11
ASSESGFYGYT
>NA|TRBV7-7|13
ASSLGQSNTDTQY
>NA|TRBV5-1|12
ASSLSMPNTEAF
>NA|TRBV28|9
ASSSGEKLF
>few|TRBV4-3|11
ASSQDLGPAPA
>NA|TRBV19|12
ASSRDSNTGELF
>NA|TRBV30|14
AWSALRGLDGGELF
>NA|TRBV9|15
ASSDNPGLIRTDTQY
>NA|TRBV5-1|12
ARSGGQGAGGYT
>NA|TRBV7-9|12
ASSQGTGNQPQH
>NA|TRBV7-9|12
ASSLQGNNQPQH
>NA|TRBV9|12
ASSVGGGTGELF
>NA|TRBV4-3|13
ASSQTGYAISSYT
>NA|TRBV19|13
ASSIGPGQGETQY
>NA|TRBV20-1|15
SASEWEGLAAGDEQF
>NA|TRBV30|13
AWSRGREGLNEQF
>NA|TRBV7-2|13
ASSPRAGGRDTQY
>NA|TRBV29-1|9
SVWQGGSYT
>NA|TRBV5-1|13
ASSILAGGRDTQY
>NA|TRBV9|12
ASSSGQGALTQY
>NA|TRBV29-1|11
SVRGSEGETQY
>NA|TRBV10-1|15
ASSIGRRGNSNQPQH